Below are 7 T cell receptor beta chains sequenced from a single sample in a study of T cells in Graves' hyperthyroidism and ophthalmopathy. Amplified TCR beta CDR3 regions derived from RNA transcripts. TCR CDR3 underwent first-round RT-PCR with the HTBI primer set. TCRdb recomputed calls from the multiplex PCR reads with MiXCR, one row per CDR3 protein. The data show some 490,000 distinct CDR3 sequences, about 16% seen once. The sequencing input was blood. These receptors came from a woman in her thirties with Graves' ophthalmopathy.

The rearrangement joins TRBV6-2 or TRBV6-3 to TRBJ2-4, with D maybe TRBD2 (6 bases). The germline gives CDR1 MNHEY, CDR2 SVGEGT. V shed 6 bases and J shed 9 bases, with 9 bases lying between them. CDR3 length: 11 amino acids. The CDR3 loop is CASRGGTIQYF. CDR3 DNA: TGTGCCAGCAGGGGAGGAACCATTCAGTACTTC.

Ten or more counts support this clonotype. The chain has TRBV5-1 and TRBJ2-7; D may correspond to TRBD1 or TRBD2 (5 bases each). There are 14 residues in the CDR3. Deletions cut 1 base from V and 5 bases from J, with 13 bases between. Germline CDR1 reads SGHRS; CDR2 reads YFSETQ. The CDR3, as DNA: TGCGCCAGCAGCTTGACGACAGCGGATAACGAGCAGTACTTC. Translation: CASSLTTADNEQYF.

Remarks on this clonotype: A much larger clone lies one base from this, so it may be a read error. The chain links TRBV6-2 or TRBV6-3 to TRBJ1-1, with 7 bases that match TRBD1. The CDR3 runs to 13 residues. Losses at the gene ends were 8 bases for V and 9 bases for J; bases not matched to a gene: 12. Germline-derived CDR1 and CDR2 are MNHEY and SVGEGT. DNA for the CDR3: TGTGCCAGCGATAGAGGGGGCGAGGTTCAAGCTTTCTTT. Translated, it gives CASDRGGEVQAFF.

This clonotype was counted a few times. V is TRBV7-9 and J is TRBJ1-1; no reliable D call. Trimming pared 3 bases from V and 8 bases from J, leaving 10 bases between. CDR1 and CDR2 (germline): SEHNR, FQNEAQ (reference sequence). The CDR3 is 12 residues long. The CDR3 loop is CASSFQRAEAFF. The DNA for the CDR3 is TGTGCCAGCAGCTTTCAGAGGGCAGAAGCTTTCTTT.

The rearrangement uses TRBV29-1 and TRBJ2-7; the match to TRBD2 covers 11 bases. Germline V gene sequence: CDR1 SQVTM, CDR2 ANQGSEA. The CDR3 is 13 residues long. The V gene end was trimmed by 6 bases and the J gene end by 2 bases; junction bases not matched to a gene: 3. CDR3: CSVTSGTTYEQYF. The CDR3 DNA reads as TGCAGCGTGACTAGCGGGACCACCTACGAGCAGTACTTC.

In this sample, this clonotype turned up a few times. This chain uses TRBV27 with TRBJ2-3; tentatively, D is TRBD1 (7 bases). The V gene lost 6 bases and the J gene lost 5 bases, with 18 bases spanning the gap. The CDR3 has 15 residues. Germline V gene data show CDR1 as MNHEY and CDR2 as SMNVEV (reference sequence). CDR3 bases: TGTGCCAGCAGCCCAACGGAGGGGGCGGTAGATACGCAGTATTTT. Its translation is CASSPTEGAVDTQYF.

The rearrangement links TRBV9 to TRBJ1-4, with a weak D call TRBD1 (5 bases). Trimming took off 8 bases at V and 2 bases at J, with 16 bases between the two ends. The length of the CDR3 is 15 residues. CDR1 and CDR2 (germline): SGDLS, YYNGEE. Here the CDR3 reads CARGGEENTNEKLFF. The DNA of the CDR3 is TGTGCCAGGGGAGGGGAGGAAAATACTAATGAAAAACTGTTTTTT.